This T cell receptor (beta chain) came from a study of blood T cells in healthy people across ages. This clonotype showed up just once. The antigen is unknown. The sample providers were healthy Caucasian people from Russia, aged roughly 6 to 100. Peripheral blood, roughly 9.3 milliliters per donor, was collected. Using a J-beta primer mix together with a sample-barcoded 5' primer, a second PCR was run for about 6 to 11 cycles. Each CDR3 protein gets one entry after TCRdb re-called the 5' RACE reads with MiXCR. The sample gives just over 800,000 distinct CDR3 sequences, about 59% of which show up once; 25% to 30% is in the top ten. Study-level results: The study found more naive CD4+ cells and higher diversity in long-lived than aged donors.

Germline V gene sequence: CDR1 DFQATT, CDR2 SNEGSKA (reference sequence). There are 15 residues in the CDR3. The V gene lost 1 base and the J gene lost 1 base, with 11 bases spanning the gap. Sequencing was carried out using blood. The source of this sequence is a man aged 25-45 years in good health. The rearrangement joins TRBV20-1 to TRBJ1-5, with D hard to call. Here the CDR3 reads CSARGRGGSNQPQHF. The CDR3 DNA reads TGCAGTGCTAGAGGGCGCGGTGGCAGCAATCAGCCCCAGCATTTT.